The 11 T cell receptor beta chains reported below all come from one sample, sequenced in a study of T cell changes during pregnancy in multiple sclerosis. Assay: immunoSEQ multiplex PCR; the TCRdb copy retains only in-frame clones and omits some. The sample yields around 58,000 clones, 90% to 95% seen once. Specimen: peripheral blood, collected before pregnancy. The receptors here all came from a female donor with multiple sclerosis, enrolled in a pregnancy study.

This clone was detected only a few times. For the CDR3, the DNA is TGTGCTAGCGGGCTTCGGGGGGAAGAGACCCAGTACTTC. It codes for CASGLRGEETQYF. The chain joins TRBV12-5 to TRBJ2-5, with 7 bases fitting TRBD2. The CDR3 has 13 amino acids. Germline V CDR1 and CDR2: LGHNT, FRNRAP. The ends lost 9 bases at V and 3 bases at J; junction bases unmatched: 7.

The V call is TRBV27, the J call TRBJ1-6, with a tentative D call TRBD1 (5 bases). Looked up from germline, CDR1 is MNHEY and CDR2 is SMNVEV (reference sequence). The CDR3 totals 14 residues. Trimming took off 4 bases at V and 2 bases at J, with 6 bases between the two ends. CDR3 loop: CASSSGTYNSPLHF. The CDR3 DNA sequence: TGTGCCAGCAGTTCAGGGACCTATAATTCACCCCTCCACTTT.

This clone was observed a handful of times. CDR3 DNA: TGTGCCAGTAGTAATCAGGGAAACTGGGGCTATGGCTACACCTTC. Translation: CASSNQGNWGYGYTF. The J gene is TRBJ1-2, the V gene TRBV19, with D tentatively TRBD1 (5 bases). Per germline, CDR1 LNHDA and CDR2 SQIVND (reference sequence). The length of the CDR3 is 15 residues. Trimming removed 4 bases at V and 4 bases at J, with 16 bases between.

The chain is built from TRBV5-6 and TRBJ1-5; D uncertain. V was shortened by 0 bases and J by 4 bases, with 8 bases between the two germline ends. Germline V gene sequence: CDR1 SGHDT, CDR2 YYEEEE. The CDR3 runs to 14 residues. CDR3 in DNA: TGTGCCAGCAGCTTGGGACTCCTAAATCAGCCCCAGCATTTT. Translation gives CASSLGLLNQPQHF.

This chain links TRBV7-9 with TRBJ1-4, with D hard to call. The CDR3 has 13 amino acids. V was shortened by 6 bases and J by 6 bases, with 11 bases between the two germline ends. Germline CDR1 reads SEHNR; CDR2 reads FQNEAQ (reference sequence). The CDR3, as DNA: TGTGCCAGCAGTTCTAGCGGGGATGAAAAACTGTTTTTT. The encoded protein is CASSSSGDEKLFF.

The rearrangement uses TRBV7-2 and TRBJ1-1, with TRBD1 as a possible D gene (6 bases). Germline V gives CDR1 SGHTA, CDR2 FQGNSA. V was shortened by 3 bases and J by 6 bases, with 17 bases between the two germline ends. The CDR3 sequence is 15 residues long. The CDR3 protein is CASSLSWQGLSEAFF. The CDR3 DNA reads TGTGCCAGCAGCTTGAGTTGGCAGGGGTTGTCTGAAGCTTTCTTT.

This chain connects TRBV4-2 to TRBJ1-2, with 9 bases fitting TRBD1. The V gene end was trimmed by 0 bases and the J gene end by 7 bases; junction bases not matched to a gene: 9. The germline gives CDR1 LGHNA, CDR2 YNFKEQ. The CDR3 spans 16 residues. CDR3 nucleotide sequence: TGTGCCAGCAGCCAAGAGAACAGGGGGCGCGATGGTGGCTACACCTTC. Translating gives CASSQENRGRDGGYTF.

V and J are TRBV9 and TRBJ2-3, with 12 bases fitting TRBD2. Losses at the gene ends were 0 bases for V and 6 bases for J; bases not matched to a gene: 8. Germline CDR1 SGDLS, CDR2 YYNGEE. CDR3 length: 17 residues. CDR3 loop: CASSVGASGGAADTQYF. The CDR3 DNA is TGTGCCAGCAGCGTAGGGGCTAGCGGGGGGGCCGCGGATACGCAGTATTTT.

This chain links TRBV18 with TRBJ1-1, with D possibly being TRBD1 (5 bases). Germline V gene data show CDR1 as KGHSH and CDR2 as LQKENI. Trimming shortened V by 0 bases and J by 8 bases, and 13 bases separated the two germline ends. This CDR3 has 14 amino acids. This CDR3 is CASSPPTGLMEAFF. In DNA form, the CDR3 reads TGTGCCAGCTCACCACCAACAGGTCTGATGGAAGCTTTCTTT.

The chain joins TRBV18 to TRBJ1-2; 12 bases line up with TRBD1. V shed 0 bases, J shed 7 bases, and the junction held 3 bases outside the gene matches. Germline V gene data show CDR1 as KGHSH and CDR2 as LQKENI. CDR3 size: 15 residues. The CDR3 DNA reads TGTGCCAGCTCACCACCGGGACAGGGGGCTCGTGGCTACACCTTC. Protein product: CASSPPGQGARGYTF. Full variable domain (rest looked up from reference TRBV18 and TRBJ1-2): NAGVMQNPRHLVRRRGQEARLRCSPMKGHSHVYWYRQLPEEGLKFMVYLQKENIIDESGMPKERFSAEFPKEGPSILRIQQVVRGDSAAYFCASSPPGQGARGYTFGSGTRLTVV.

The chain is built from TRBV6-1 and TRBJ2-5, with TRBD1 matching over 9 bases. Trimming at V came to 3 bases and at J to 5 bases, leaving 4 bases not matched to a gene. This CDR3 spans 14 amino acids. Germline CDR1 MNHNS, CDR2 SASEGT. This chain's CDR3 is CASSDTGGSETQYF. In nucleotides, the CDR3 is TGTGCCAGCAGTGACACAGGGGGCAGTGAGACCCAGTACTTC.